A single sample is the source of the 21 T cell receptor beta chains below, sequenced in a study of T cells in Graves' hyperthyroidism and ophthalmopathy. Amplification of TCR beta CDR3 regions used RNA as the template. The HTBI set primed first-round TCR CDR3 RT-PCR. One entry per CDR3 protein results from TCRdb running MiXCR on the multiplex PCR reads. The data hold around 520,000 distinct CDR3 sequences, with about 24% observed a single time. Material for sequencing was blood. These receptors were collected from a woman between 25 and 40 years old with Graves' ophthalmopathy.

This clonotype came up many times. The chain carries TRBV11-1 and TRBJ1-1; TRBD1 matches at 11 bases. Per germline, CDR1 SGHAT and CDR2 FQDESV (reference sequence). J lost 1 base, V lost 4 bases, and 8 bases had no gene match. The CDR3 consists of 17 residues. The CDR3 loop is CASSYGQGARGNTEAFF. The CDR3 DNA reads TGTGCCAGCAGCTACGGACAGGGGGCGAGGGGGAACACTGAAGCTTTCTTT.

This clonotype was seen many times. The rearrangement joins TRBV7-2 to TRBJ1-5; D call uncertain. The CDR3 length is 12 residues. The germline V gene encodes CDR1 SGHTA and CDR2 FQGNSA. V gave up 3 bases and J gave up 3 bases, with 3 bases separating them. The CDR3 nucleotides read TGTGCCAGCAGCTTCTACAATCAGCCCCAGCATTTT. Residues: CASSFYNQPQHF.

The V gene is TRBV20-1, the J gene TRBJ2-7; either TRBD1 or TRBD2 may fit D (5 bases each). Trimming shortened V by 1 base and J by 2 bases, and 15 bases separated the two germline ends. The CDR3 consists of 15 residues. Germline CDR1 is DFQATT and CDR2 is SNEGSKA (reference sequence). CDR3 sequence reads: CSARGATGTPYEQYF. The CDR3 coding sequence is TGCAGTGCTAGAGGCGCAACCGGGACCCCCTACGAGCAGTACTTC.

This clonotype was seen at least ten times. The genes are TRBV24-1 and TRBJ2-3; 10 bases fit TRBD1. Germline CDR1 is KGHDR and CDR2 is SFDVKD. V lost 8 bases and J lost 2; bases outside the gene matches: 9. This CDR3 is 16 amino acids long. In nucleotides, the CDR3 is TGTGCCACCAACCCGGGACAGGGGCCAAACACAGATACGCAGTATTTT. This codes for CATNPGQGPNTDTQYF.

This clonotype has ten or more counts. V is TRBV7-3 and J is TRBJ2-5; 7 nucleotides match TRBD2. Germline V gives CDR1 SGHTA, CDR2 FQGTGA. This CDR3 comprises 13 residues. V lost 5 bases and J lost 5; bases outside the gene matches: 5. This CDR3 is CASSPQGGETQYF. In nucleotides, the CDR3 is TGTGCCAGCAGCCCGCAGGGAGGGGAGACCCAGTACTTC.

This sequence joins TRBV18 and TRBJ2-2; D may correspond to TRBD1 or TRBD2 (6 bases each). Trimming removed 1 base from V and 2 bases from J, with 11 bases in between. The CDR3 length is 16 residues. The V gene's germline CDR1 is KGHSH and CDR2 LQKENI. In nucleotides, the CDR3 is TGTGCCAGCTCACCACTCCTCGGGGGCAACACCGGGGAGCTGTTTTTT. Protein sequence: CASSPLLGGNTGELFF. Complete variable domain (other parts from reference TRBV18 and TRBJ2-2): NAGVMQNPRHLVRRRGQEARLRCSPMKGHSHVYWYRQLPEEGLKFMVYLQKENIIDESGMPKERFSAEFPKEGPSILRIQQVVRGDSAAYFCASSPLLGGNTGELFFGEGSRLTVL.

This clonotype was picked up many times. The rearrangement links TRBV20-1 to TRBJ2-7, with 8 bases fitting TRBD2. With V trimmed by 6 bases and J by 0 bases, 10 bases remained unmatched. There are 15 residues in the CDR3. Germline-derived CDR1 and CDR2 are DFQATT and SNEGSKA (reference sequence). This CDR3 is CSAQQTSGTSYEQYF. CDR3 DNA sequence: TGCAGTGCCCAGCAAACTAGCGGCACCTCCTACGAGCAGTACTTC.

This clonotype was seen more than once but under ten times. The rearrangement uses TRBV12-3 or TRBV12-4 and TRBJ1-2; 8 bases map to TRBD1. With 5 bases clipped from V and 5 bases from J, the junction kept 7 bases outside the gene matches. The CDR3 is 14 residues long. The CDR3 loop is CASSHRDRSYGYTF. The CDR3 coding sequence is TGTGCCAGCAGTCACCGGGACAGGAGTTATGGCTACACCTTC.

The chain joins TRBV4-1 to TRBJ1-5; no definite D call. Germline-derived CDR1 and CDR2 are MGHRA and YSYEKL. This CDR3 has 16 residues. Trimming stripped 3 bases from V and 1 base from J, with 13 bases between. CDR3 residues: CASSHTFKKSNQPQHF. For the CDR3, the DNA is TGCGCCAGCAGCCACACCTTTAAGAAGAGCAATCAGCCCCAGCATTTT.

V and J are TRBV11-1 and TRBJ2-7; 13 bases fit TRBD2. This CDR3 has 19 amino acids. The trim removed 4 bases at V and 0 bases at J, leaving 12 bases unmatched. CDR1 and CDR2 from the germline V gene are SGHAT and FQDESV (reference sequence). CDR3 protein: CASSYTSGRAWDISYEQYF. The CDR3 coding sequence is TGTGCCAGCAGCTACACTAGCGGGAGGGCGTGGGATATCTCCTACGAGCAGTACTTC.

This clonotype showed up many times. V gene TRBV20-1 combines with J gene TRBJ2-5; TRBD2 is a possible D gene (6 bases). This CDR3 is 16 amino acids long. With 0 bases removed from V and 3 bases from J, the gap between germline ends came to 17 bases. In germline, CDR1 is DFQATT, CDR2 SNEGSKA (reference sequence). The CDR3 DNA reads TGCAGTGCTAGAGACATTGCGGGGCAGGCGAAAGAGACCCAGTACTTC. Protein sequence: CSARDIAGQAKETQYF.

The chain recombines TRBV28 with TRBJ2-7; D possibly corresponds to TRBD2 (6 bases). The CDR3 runs 14 residues. Trimming took off 1 base at V and 2 bases at J, with 9 bases between the two ends. The germline CDR1 and CDR2 sequences are MDHEN and SYDVKM. CDR3: CASSLYGGPYEQYF. The CDR3 DNA reads as TGTGCCAGCAGTTTATACGGGGGACCCTACGAGCAGTACTTC.

The chain couples TRBV20-1 to TRBJ1-5; TRBD1 aligns across 8 bases. V shed 6 bases and J 2 bases; nucleotides not matched to a gene: 3. Looked up from germline, CDR1 is DFQATT and CDR2 is SNEGSKA (reference sequence). The CDR3 has 13 residues. CDR3 sequence reads: CSAQGARNQPQHF. The CDR3 DNA reads TGCAGTGCCCAGGGGGCGCGCAATCAGCCCCAGCATTTT.

This clonotype was picked up a small number of times. The chain couples TRBV27 to TRBJ1-6; D uncertain. Trimming pared 4 bases from V and 7 bases from J, leaving 5 bases between. Germline CDR1 MNHEY, CDR2 SMNVEV (reference sequence). The CDR3 runs 12 residues. The CDR3 DNA reads TGTGCCAGCAGTTCCCAAAATTCACCCCTCCACTTT. It is translated as CASSSQNSPLHF.

In this sample, this clonotype turned up many times. The rearrangement uses TRBV6-1 and TRBJ1-2; 7 bases map to TRBD1. Germline V gene sequence: CDR1 MNHNS, CDR2 SASEGT. The CDR3 extends over 15 amino acids. V shed 5 bases, J shed 0 bases, and the junction held 6 bases outside the gene matches. The CDR3 sequence: CASSRQGGPNYGYTF. The CDR3 DNA reads as TGTGCCAGCAGTCGACAGGGTGGCCCTAACTATGGCTACACCTTC.

This clonotype was counted ten times or more. The chain couples TRBV20-1 to TRBJ1-2, with TRBD1 matching over 9 bases. V shed 6 bases and J 1 base; nucleotides not matched to a gene: 12. Germline V lookup: CDR1 DFQATT, CDR2 SNEGSKA (reference sequence). This CDR3 contains 16 residues. CDR3 DNA sequence: TGCAGTGCAGCGCCGGGACAGGGTGTTTTTAACTATGGCTACACCTTC. Translation gives CSAAPGQGVFNYGYTF.

This clonotype has only a few counts. The chain joins TRBV19 to TRBJ1-1; D ambiguous. Per the germline V gene, CDR1 is LNHDA and CDR2 is SQIVND (reference sequence). V was cut by 1 base and J by 6 bases, with 3 bases left in between. The CDR3 contains 11 residues. The CDR3 sequence: CASSIGPEAFF. In nucleotides, the CDR3 is TGTGCCAGTAGTATAGGCCCTGAAGCTTTCTTT.

This clonotype was seen at least ten times. The rearrangement joins TRBV19 to TRBJ2-2; 11 bases align to TRBD2. Unmatched junction bases numbered 7, after V lost 10 bases and J lost 3 bases. The CDR3 consists of 15 residues. Germline values: CDR1 LNHDA, CDR2 SQIVND (reference sequence). CDR3 protein: CATRPTSGDTGELFF. DNA of the CDR3: TGTGCCACCCGACCGACTAGCGGGGACACCGGGGAGCTGTTTTTT.

This clonotype was found many times. V usage is TRBV18 and J usage is TRBJ1-1, with 7 bases lining up with TRBD1. This CDR3 has 14 amino acids. CDR1 and CDR2 from the germline V gene are KGHSH and LQKENI. V shed 4 bases and J 7 bases; nucleotides not matched to a gene: 9. CDR3 sequence (DNA): TGTGCCAGCTCACAGACGACAGGGTTGAGTGAAGCTTTCTTT. Its protein product is CASSQTTGLSEAFF.

The V gene is TRBV30, the J gene TRBJ1-1, with 8 bases aligning to TRBD1. The CDR3 loop spans 13 amino acids. Germline lookup yields CDR1 GTSNPN and CDR2 SVGIG (reference sequence). Trimming took 7 bases from V and 3 from J; bases not matched to a gene: 7. The CDR3 reads CAFQGASDTEAFF. CDR3 DNA sequence: TGTGCCTTCCAGGGGGCTAGTGACACTGAAGCTTTCTTT.

This rearrangement joins TRBV29-1 to TRBJ2-2; D ambiguous. The CDR3 is 13 residues long. V gave up 7 bases and J gave up 2 bases, with 11 bases separating them. Germline-derived CDR1 and CDR2 are SQVTM and ANQGSEA. The CDR3 protein is CSAGRLNTGELFF. The CDR3 region has the DNA TGCAGCGCTGGTCGTCTAAACACCGGGGAGCTGTTTTTT.